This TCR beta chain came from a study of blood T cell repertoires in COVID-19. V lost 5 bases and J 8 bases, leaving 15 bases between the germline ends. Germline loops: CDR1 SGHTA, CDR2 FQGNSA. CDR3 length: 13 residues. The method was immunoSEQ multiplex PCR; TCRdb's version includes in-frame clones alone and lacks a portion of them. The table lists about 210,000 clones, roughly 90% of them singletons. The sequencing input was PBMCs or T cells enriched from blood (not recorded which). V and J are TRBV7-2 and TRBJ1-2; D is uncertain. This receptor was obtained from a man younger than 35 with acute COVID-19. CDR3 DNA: TGTGCCAGCAGCCTCTCGACCAGGAAAGGCTACACCTTC. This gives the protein CASSLSTRKGYTF.